These 8 T cell receptor beta chains were all obtained from the same sample, sequenced in a study of blood T cell repertoires in COVID-19. Produced via immunoSEQ multiplex PCR; TCRdb's table is partial and in-frame only. The table lists 200,000 to 250,000 clones, about 91% of them singletons. Material: peripheral blood. The receptors come from a woman in her thirties with COVID-19, enrolled during active disease.

Here the CDR3 DNA reads TGTGCCAGCAGTTCCCCGGACAGGGACCCCTACGAGCAGTACTTC. Amino acid sequence: CASSSPDRDPYEQYF. This chain links TRBV6-2 or TRBV6-3 with TRBJ2-7, with 8 bases identical to TRBD1. J lost 2 bases, V lost 4 bases, and 7 bases had no gene match. The CDR3 has 15 residues. CDR1 MNHEY and CDR2 SVGEGT come from the germline V gene.

V is TRBV2 and J is TRBJ2-7; D may be TRBD1 (6 bases). Trimming took 3 bases from V and 2 from J, leaving 11 bases between them. Per germline, CDR1 SNHLY and CDR2 FYNNEI. This CDR3 contains 14 residues. CDR3 in amino acids: CASSDPRQAYEQYF. The CDR3 DNA follows: TGTGCCAGCAGTGACCCGAGACAGGCCTACGAGCAGTACTTC.

This sequence joins TRBV6-5 and TRBJ1-2; tentative D call: TRBD1 (6 bases). The CDR3 covers 13 residues. Between the trimmed V and J ends, which lost 5 bases and 6 bases, there was a span of 13 bases. Germline CDR1 and CDR2: MNHEY and SVGAGI. The CDR3 DNA follows: TGTGCCAGCAGTCATCCGGGACACGATGGCTACACCTTC. Residues: CASSHPGHDGYTF.

This clone was counted a few times. V is TRBV2 and J is TRBJ2-7, with TRBD1 identical over 8 bases. The CDR3 extends over 13 amino acids. In germline, CDR1 is SNHLY, CDR2 FYNNEI. Losses at the gene ends were 8 bases for V and 5 bases for J; bases not matched to a gene: 8. As DNA, the CDR3 is TGTGCCAGCGGAATGACAGGGGTCCACGAGCAGTACTTC. It specifies CASGMTGVHEQYF.

This clone showed up just once. This chain uses TRBV27 with TRBJ2-3, with D perhaps matching TRBD1 (5 bases). The CDR3 is 14 residues long. V was pared by 5 bases and J by 4 bases, with 13 bases between. Germline V lookup: CDR1 MNHEY, CDR2 SMNVEV (reference sequence). Written as DNA, the CDR3 is TGTGCCAGCAGTCACCGGACCAGGGCAGATACGCAGTATTTT. Protein sequence: CASSHRTRADTQYF.

This clone appeared a single time. The CDR3 is CASSVTPRGSYNEQFF. DNA of the CDR3: TGTGCCAGCAGCGTCACTCCGCGGGGCTCCTACAATGAGCAGTTCTTC. This chain joins TRBV9 and TRBJ2-1, with D possibly being TRBD2 (6 bases). Germline V gene sequence: CDR1 SGDLS, CDR2 YYNGEE. The CDR3 spans 16 residues. Trimming removed 2 bases at V and 0 bases at J, with 12 bases between.

The J gene is TRBJ2-5, the V gene TRBV7-2; the match to TRBD2 covers 10 bases. From germline, CDR1 is SGHTA and CDR2 FQGNSA. The V segment lost 5 bases and the J segment 5 bases; nucleotides outside the gene matches: 14. This CDR3 has 17 residues. The CDR3 nucleotides read TGTGCCAGCAGCCCGAGCGGCCTAGCGGGGGTAGATGAGACCCAGTACTTC. Its translation is CASSPSGLAGVDETQYF.

This chain links TRBV5-5 with TRBJ1-1; D not resolved. The CDR3 runs 14 residues. Trimming removed 4 bases from V and 1 base from J, with 11 bases in between. Germline V gene data show CDR1 as SGHKS and CDR2 as YYEKEE (reference sequence). As DNA, the CDR3 is TGTGCCAGCAGCGAGAGTGCAGGGAACACTGAAGCTTTCTTT. As protein: CASSESAGNTEAFF.